The clone carrying this TCR beta chain occurred a few times. Its antigen is as yet unknown. This specimen comes from a study of CD8 T cells in ankylosing spondylitis. V was clipped by 0 bases and J by 4 bases; unmatched bases: 4. Looked up from germline, CDR1 is ENHRY and CDR2 is SYGVKD. There are 16 residues in the CDR3. Study-wide findings and caveats: Researchers report that disease-linked clones proved CD8+ and relatively rare in peripheral blood. Typical of ankylosing spondylitis blood, it appeared, was a TCR beta motif of several highly homologous variants.

Preparation of TCR beta libraries was done by quantitative 5'-RACE with molecular barcodes. TCRdb re-analysed the 5' RACE reads in MiXCR, keeping a single row per CDR3 protein. The sample comprises a few hundred thousand distinct CDR3 sequences, around 17% of which are singletons, and about 44% rests with the top ten. The origin of this receptor is a male donor with ankylosing spondylitis. The J gene is TRBJ2-3, the V gene TRBV10-3, with TRBD1 identical over 10 bases. Sequenced sample: blood, either unsorted or a sorted T cell fraction (not recorded which). CDR3 sequence: CAISESGTGDSDTQYF. Written as DNA, the CDR3 is TGTGCCATCAGTGAGTCGGGGACAGGGGATTCAGATACGCAGTATTTT.